The source of this TCR beta chain is a study of blood T cell repertoires in COVID-19. Overall study context: The United States, Italy and Spain provided the acute and convalescent COVID-19 samples.

Germline assignment: CDR1 MNHNY and CDR2 SVGAGI (reference sequence). V was pared by 0 bases and J by 2 bases, with 8 bases between. The CDR3 is 14 amino acids. How the authors handled the data: Amplification of reference gene primers was used by the study to estimate nucleated cell counts. Repertoires were generated with immunoSEQ multiplex PCR, while TCRdb's copy carries only in-frame clones and drops some. The DNA gave D and trimming, while V, J and clone size come from that table. Here the sample spans about 190,000 clones, approximately 79% being singletons. This clone has a single count. The chain joins TRBV6-6 to TRBJ2-7; tentatively, D is TRBD2 (6 bases). This TCR was sampled from a woman aged 45-59 years with acute or convalescent COVID-19. Sequencing was performed on peripheral blood. CDR3 amino acids: CASSYSTGAYEQYF. The CDR3, as DNA: TGTGCCAGCAGTTACTCGACGGGGGCCTACGAGCAGTACTTC.